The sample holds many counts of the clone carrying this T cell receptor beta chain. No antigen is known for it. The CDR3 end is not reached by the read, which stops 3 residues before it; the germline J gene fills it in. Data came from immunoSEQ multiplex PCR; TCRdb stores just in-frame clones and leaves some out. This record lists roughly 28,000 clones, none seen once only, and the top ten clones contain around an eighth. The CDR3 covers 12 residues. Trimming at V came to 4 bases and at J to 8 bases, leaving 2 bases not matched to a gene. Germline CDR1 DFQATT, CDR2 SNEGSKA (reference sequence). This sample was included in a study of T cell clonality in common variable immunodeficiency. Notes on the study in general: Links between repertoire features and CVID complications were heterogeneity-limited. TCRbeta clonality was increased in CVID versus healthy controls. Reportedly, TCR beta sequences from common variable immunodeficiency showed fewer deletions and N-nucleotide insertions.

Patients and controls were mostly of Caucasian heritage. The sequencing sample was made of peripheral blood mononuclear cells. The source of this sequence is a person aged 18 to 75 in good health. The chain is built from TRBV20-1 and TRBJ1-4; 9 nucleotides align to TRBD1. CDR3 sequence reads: CSAMDRGEKLFF. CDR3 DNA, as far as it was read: TGCAGTGCTATGGACAGGGGCGAAAAA.